In this sample, the clone carrying this TCR beta chain turned up many times. Researchers tagged individual cDNA molecules with unique molecular identifiers. Each CDR3 protein gets one entry after TCRdb re-called the 5' RACE reads with MiXCR. The sample includes around 52,000 distinct CDR3 sequences, around a tenth seen only once; the top ten take roughly a tenth. The V gene lost 4 bases and the J gene lost 4 bases, with 10 bases spanning the gap. Looked up from germline, CDR1 is WNHNN and CDR2 is SYGVQD (reference sequence). CDR3 length equals 14 residues. This sample was included in a study of early T cells in non-severe SARS-CoV-2 infection.

The chain carries TRBV10-1 and TRBJ2-2; D not certain. The receptor's source is an adult who was a healthcare worker with PCR-confirmed SARS-CoV-2 infection or an uninfected control (not recorded which). Sequencing used whole blood. CDR3 in amino acids: CASSARAITGELFF. In nucleotides, the CDR3 is TGCGCCAGCAGTGCTCGGGCTATCACCGGGGAGCTGTTTTTT.